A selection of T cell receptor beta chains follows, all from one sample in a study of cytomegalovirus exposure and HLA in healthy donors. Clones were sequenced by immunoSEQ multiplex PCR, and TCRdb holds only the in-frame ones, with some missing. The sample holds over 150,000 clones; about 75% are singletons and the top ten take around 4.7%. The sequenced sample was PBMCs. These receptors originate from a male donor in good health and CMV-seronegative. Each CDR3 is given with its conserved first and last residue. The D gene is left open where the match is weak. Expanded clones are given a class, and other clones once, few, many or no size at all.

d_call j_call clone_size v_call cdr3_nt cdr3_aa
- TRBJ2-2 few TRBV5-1 TGCGCCAGCAGCTTGGGGTCCGGGTCCGGGGAGCTGTTTTTT CASSLGSGSGELFF
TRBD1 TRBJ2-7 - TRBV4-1 TGCGCCAGCAGCAGGGCCGGGACAGTAACCTACGAGCAGTACTTC CASSRAGTVTYEQYF
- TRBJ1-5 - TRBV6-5 TGTGCCAGCGCCCTAATAAATAGCAATCAGCCCCAGCATTTT CASALINSNQPQHF
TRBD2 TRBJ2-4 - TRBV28 TGTGCCAGCAGTTTTACGATCGCGGGAGTTCGAAACATTCAGTACTTC CASSFTIAGVRNIQYF
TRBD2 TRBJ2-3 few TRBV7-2 TGTGCCAGCAGTAGCGGGAGGGTGGCAGATACGCAGTATTTT CASSSGRVADTQYF
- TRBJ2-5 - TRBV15 TGTGCCACCAGCAGGAGGGCGCAGGAGACCCAGTACTTC CATSRRAQETQYF
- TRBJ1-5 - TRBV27 TGTGCCAGCAGTTCGACAGAATATCAGCCCCAGCATTTT CASSSTEYQPQHF
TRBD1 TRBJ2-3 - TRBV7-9 TGTGCCAGCAGCTTCGGGACAGGAATCCCAGATACGCAGTATTTT CASSFGTGIPDTQYF
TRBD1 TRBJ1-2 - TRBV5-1 TGCGCCAGCAGCTTGGAACAGGGGGCTTGGGGCTACACCTTC CASSLEQGAWGYTF
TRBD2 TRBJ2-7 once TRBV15 TGTGCCACCAGCAGAGATCCCGGACTAGCGCCCGGGGAGCAGTACTTC CATSRDPGLAPGEQYF
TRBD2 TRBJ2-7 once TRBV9 TGTGCCAGCAGCCCGACCCCTAGCGGGAGTGCCTACGAGCAGTACTTC CASSPTPSGSAYEQYF
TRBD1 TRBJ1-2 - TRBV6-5 TGTGCCAGCAGTTACACGACAGGGTCTAACTATGGCTACACCTTC CASSYTTGSNYGYTF
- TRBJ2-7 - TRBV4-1 TGCGCCAGCAGCCAACCACTCTCCTACGAGCAGTACTTC CASSQPLSYEQYF
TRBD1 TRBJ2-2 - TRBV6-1 TGTGCCAGCAGGGAACAGGGGGCTCTGGGCACCGGGGAGCTGTTTTTT CASREQGALGTGELFF
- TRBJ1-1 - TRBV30 TGTGCCTGGAGAACAGGGAACACTGAAGCTTTCTTT CAWRTGNTEAFF
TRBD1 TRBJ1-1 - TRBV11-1 TGTGCCAGCAGCTTAGGGACAGGGGGAAGCACTGAAGCTTTCTTT CASSLGTGGSTEAFF
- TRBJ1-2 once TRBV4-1 TGCGCCAGCAGCCAAGACGGAGGGCCCCGGGCCTACACCTTC CASSQDGGPRAYTF
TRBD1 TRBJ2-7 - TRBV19 TGTGCCAGTAACCCCGGGACAGGGGGTTACACCTACGAGCAGTACTTC CASNPGTGGYTYEQYF
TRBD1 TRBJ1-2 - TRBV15 TGTGCCACCAGCAGAGGACAGGGGGCAATGTACTATGGCTACACCTTC CATSRGQGAMYYGYTF